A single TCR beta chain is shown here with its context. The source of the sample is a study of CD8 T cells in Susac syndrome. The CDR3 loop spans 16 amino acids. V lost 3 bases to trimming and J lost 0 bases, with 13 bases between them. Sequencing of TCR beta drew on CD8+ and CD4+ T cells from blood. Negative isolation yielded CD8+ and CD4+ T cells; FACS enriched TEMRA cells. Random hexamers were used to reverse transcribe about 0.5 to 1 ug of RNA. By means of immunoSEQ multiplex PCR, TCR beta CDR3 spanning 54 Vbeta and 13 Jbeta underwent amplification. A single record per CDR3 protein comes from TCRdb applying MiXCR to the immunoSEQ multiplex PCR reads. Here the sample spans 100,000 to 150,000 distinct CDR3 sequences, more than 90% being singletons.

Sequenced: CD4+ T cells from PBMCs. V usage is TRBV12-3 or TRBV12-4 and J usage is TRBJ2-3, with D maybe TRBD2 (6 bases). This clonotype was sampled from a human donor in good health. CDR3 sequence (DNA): TGTGCCAGCAGTTTCGGCGGGACGGCTAGCACAGATACGCAGTATTTT. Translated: CASSFGGTASTDTQYF.